This TCR beta chain was identified during a study of blood T cell repertoires in COVID-19. CDR3 size: 15 residues. After removal of 4 bases from V and 7 bases from J, the junction contained 10 bases not matched to a gene. Germline V lookup: CDR1 SGDLS, CDR2 YYNGEE. How the authors handled the data: Using reference gene primer amplification, nucleated cell counts were estimated. Assay used: immunoSEQ multiplex PCR; TCRdb lists only in-frame clones, some missing. The DNA was the basis for D and trimming; V, J and clone size are from that table. The sample includes roughly 200,000 clones, approximately 80% of them seen just once.

The chain has TRBV9 and TRBJ2-1; TRBD2 matches at 8 bases. This receptor was obtained from an elderly woman with COVID-19, enrolled during active disease. The specimen sequenced was peripheral blood. CDR3 bases: TGTGCCAGCAGCTCAACCGGGGGGGCCGGAAATGAGCAGTTCTTC. Protein product: CASSSTGGAGNEQFF.